Included here is one T cell receptor (beta chain) sequence, with context. What it binds is not known. V was cut by 4 bases and J by 4 bases, with 14 bases left in between. This CDR3 contains 14 residues. The germline CDR1 and CDR2 sequences are SGDLS and YYNGEE. This record comes from a study of beta chain features in type 1 diabetes. Study-wide background: Taken together, all samples contributed 107,917,701 examined sorted cells. Findings and limits, study-wide: Individuals with type 1 diabetes displayed fewer insertions and more deletions at VDJ junctions. Patients with Type 1 diabetes showed moderately but significantly shorter TCRB CDR3s in all four CD4+ subsets.

Isolated RNA was reverse transcribed in full, so expressed TCRB transcripts were sequenced. The data were produced by immunoSEQ multiplex PCR, yet TCRdb's version contains in-frame clones alone and is incomplete. The profile covers 300,000 to 350,000 clones, with less than 9.5% appearing a single time and around 0.45% taken by the ten largest. It was one heparinised blood draw, averaging approximately 100 mL, that each donor gave. The chain joins TRBV9 to TRBJ2-5, with D possibly TRBD2 on 5 matching bases. This TCR was sampled from a woman aged 18-29 years in good health. Material for sequencing was central memory CD4+ T cells from blood. The CDR3 DNA is TGTGCCAGCAGCCACCATGGACTGGGAGAGACCCAGTACTTC. Its translation: CASSHHGLGETQYF.